The sample holds a few counts of the clone carrying this TCR beta chain. Its antigen is not identified. This specimen belongs to a study of regulatory T cells in long-lasting Graves disease. Across the whole study: Persistent cases were those of Graves' disease that involved over 5 years of antithyroid drugs with positive TSH receptor antibodies. General study findings and limits: Repertoires from persistent disease leaned toward TRBV28, TRBJ1-2 and TRBJ2-5. Sampling was limited to peripheral blood rather than thyroid tissue.

CDR3 regions were amplified by Arm-PCR using iRepertoire HTBI primers to build TCR beta libraries. Using its own MiXCR run on the multiplex PCR reads, TCRdb lists one record per CDR3 protein. The sample consists of roughly 490,000 distinct CDR3 sequences, about 22% of them appearing once. This CDR3 is built from 15 residues. Germline V gene data show CDR1 as SGHTA and CDR2 as FQGTGA. V lost 4 bases to trimming and J lost 0 bases; unmatched junction nucleotides: 2. Time point meaning: persistent/refractory GD, antithyroid drugs over 5 years with positive TRAb. The TCR library was prepared using RNA isolated from PBMCs. Staff took roughly 9.1 milliliters of peripheral blood and put it into EDTA tubes.

The source is a female donor with Graves disease. V and J are TRBV7-3 and TRBJ2-5; 10 bases are shared with TRBD2. The sample in question was peripheral blood mononuclear cells (PBMCs), obtained when the disease was refractory, from a patient treated with antithyroid drugs. The CDR3 DNA sequence: TGTGCCAGCAGCTCTCTAGCGGGGGACCAAGAGACCCAGTACTTC. Translation: CASSSLAGDQETQYF.